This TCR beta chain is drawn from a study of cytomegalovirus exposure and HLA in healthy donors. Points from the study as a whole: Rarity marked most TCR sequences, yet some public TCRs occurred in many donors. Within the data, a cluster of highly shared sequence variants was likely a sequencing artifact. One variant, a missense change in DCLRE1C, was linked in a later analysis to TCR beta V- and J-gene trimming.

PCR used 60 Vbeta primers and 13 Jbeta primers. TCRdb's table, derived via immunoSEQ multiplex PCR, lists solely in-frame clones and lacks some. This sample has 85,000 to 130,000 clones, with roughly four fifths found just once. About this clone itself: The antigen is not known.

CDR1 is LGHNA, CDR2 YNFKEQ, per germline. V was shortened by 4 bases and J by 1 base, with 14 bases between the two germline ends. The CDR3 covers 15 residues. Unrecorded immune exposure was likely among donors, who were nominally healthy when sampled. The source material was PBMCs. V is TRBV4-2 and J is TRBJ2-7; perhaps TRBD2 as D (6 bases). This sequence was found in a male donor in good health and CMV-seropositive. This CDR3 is CASSPRDSESYEQYF. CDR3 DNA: TGTGCCAGCAGCCCCCGGGACTCAGAATCCTACGAGCAGTACTTC.